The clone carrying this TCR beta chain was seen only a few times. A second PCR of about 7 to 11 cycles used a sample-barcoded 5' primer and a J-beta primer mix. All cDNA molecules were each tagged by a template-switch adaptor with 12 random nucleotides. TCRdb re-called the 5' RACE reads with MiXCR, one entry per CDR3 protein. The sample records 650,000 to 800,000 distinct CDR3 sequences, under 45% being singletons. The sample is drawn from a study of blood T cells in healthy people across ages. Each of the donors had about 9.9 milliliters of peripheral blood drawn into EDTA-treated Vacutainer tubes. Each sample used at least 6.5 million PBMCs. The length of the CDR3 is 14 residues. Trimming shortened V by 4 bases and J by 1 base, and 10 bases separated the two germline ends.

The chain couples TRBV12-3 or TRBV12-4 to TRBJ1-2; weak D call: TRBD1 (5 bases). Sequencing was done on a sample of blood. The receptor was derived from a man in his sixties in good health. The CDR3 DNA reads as TGTGCCAGCAGTTGGGACGGAGTTAACTATGGCTACACCTTC. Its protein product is CASSWDGVNYGYTF.